The 18 T cell receptor beta chains below were found in one sample sequenced in a study of graft-versus-host responses after intestinal transplantation. TCRdb's table, derived via immunoSEQ multiplex PCR, lists solely in-frame clones and lacks some. The data contain roughly 43,000 clones, less than 95% of them seen just once; the ten biggest clones take up 1.5% to 2%. The specimen comprised PBMCs, sampled about 11 months after intestinal transplant. These receptors came from a human patient who received an intestinal transplant, so some T cells may come from the graft donor.

This clone has a single count. The chain uses TRBV9 and TRBJ2-3; D unresolved. V was pared by 0 bases and J by 12 bases, with 8 bases between. CDR3 size: 11 residues. Germline V gives CDR1 SGDLS, CDR2 YYNGEE. The CDR3: CASSVGPFQYF. CDR3 DNA: TGTGCCAGCAGCGTAGGCCCTTTCCAGTATTTT.

J is TRBJ2-5 and V is TRBV28; TRBD2 is a possible D gene (5 bases). With the DNA end fitting TRBJ2-7 better, the J assignment may be wrong. The CDR3 has 15 residues. Germline-derived CDR1 and CDR2 are MDHEN and SYDVKM. The CDR3 sequence is CASSLLVSGSDEQYF. DNA for the CDR3: TGTGCCAGCAGTTTATTGGTTTCGGGGTCGGACGAGCAGTACTTC.

This sequence joins TRBV9 and TRBJ1-2; 8 bases fit TRBD1. The J segment lost 14 bases and the V segment lost 4 bases, leaving 25 bases of the junction unmatched. Germline V CDR1 and CDR2: SGDLS, YYNGEE. The CDR3 consists of 17 residues. The chain's CDR3 is CASSPPGPGTGKFLDTF. DNA of the CDR3: TGTGCCAGCAGCCCCCCCGGTCCTGGGACAGGCAAGTTTTTGGATACCTTC. Variable domain in full (rest from reference TRBV9 and TRBJ1-2): DSGVTQTPKHLITATGQRVTLRCSPRSGDLSVYWYQQSLDQGLQFLIQYYNGEERAKGNILERFSAQQFPDLHSELNLSSLELGDSALYFCASSPPGPGTGKFLDTFGSGTRLTVV.

The rearrangement uses TRBV10-1 and TRBJ2-1; TRBD1 matches 9 bases. CDR1 and CDR2 from the germline V gene are WNHNN and SYGVQD (reference sequence). This CDR3 has 18 residues. The J segment lost 3 bases and the V segment lost 1 base, leaving 10 bases of the junction unmatched. In DNA form, the CDR3 reads TGCGCCAGCAGTGAGTTTTACTCCGGGACAGGGAGCTACAATGAGCAGTTCTTC. Translating gives CASSEFYSGTGSYNEQFF.

The rearrangement uses TRBV5-5 and TRBJ1-1, with D unclear. Trimming stripped 0 bases from V and 0 bases from J, with 3 bases between. CDR1 and CDR2 from the germline V gene are SGHKS and YYEKEE (reference sequence). The CDR3 spans 13 residues. In DNA form, the CDR3 reads TGTGCCAGCAGCTTGGGGGTGAACACTGAAGCTTTCTTT. Its protein is CASSLGVNTEAFF.

The chain couples TRBV9 to TRBJ2-7, with 10 bases lining up with TRBD1. The CDR3 spans 15 residues. Losses at the gene ends were 3 bases for V and 7 bases for J; bases not matched to a gene: 10. Germline V gene sequence: CDR1 SGDLS, CDR2 YYNGEE. The CDR3: CASSGSGQGSTEQYF. The CDR3 DNA reads as TGTGCCAGCAGCGGATCGGGACAGGGGTCCACTGAGCAGTACTTC.

V is TRBV18 and J is TRBJ2-7, with 8 bases aligning to TRBD1. Germline V CDR1 and CDR2: KGHSH, LQKENI. V dropped 3 bases and J dropped 1; count of bases not matched to a gene: 5. The CDR3 spans 15 residues. The CDR3 here is CASSPAYRGSYEQYF. CDR3 sequence (DNA): TGTGCCAGCTCACCGGCGTACAGGGGGTCCTACGAGCAGTACTTC.

This chain joins TRBV12-5 and TRBJ2-5; weak D call: TRBD2 (6 bases). The length of the CDR3 is 15 residues. The germline V gene has CDR1 LGHNT and CDR2 FRNRAP. V gave up 4 bases and J gave up 5 bases, with 17 bases separating them. CDR3 nucleotide sequence: TGTGCTAGTGGTTCGTCCAGGCTAGCGAGGGAGACCCAGTACTTC. This translates into CASGSSRLARETQYF.

The chain couples TRBV13 to TRBJ2-7, with D possibly being TRBD2 (6 bases). The V gene lost 5 bases and the J gene lost 1 base, with 15 bases spanning the gap. The germline V gene has CDR1 PRHDT and CDR2 FYEKMQ (reference sequence). This CDR3 comprises 15 residues. As DNA, the CDR3 is TGTGCCAGCAGCCTTAGGGGACTGAAATCCTACGAGCAGTACTTC. Amino acid sequence: CASSLRGLKSYEQYF.

This rearrangement joins TRBV6-5 to TRBJ1-1; possible D gene TRBD1, 5 bases. The CDR3 spans 13 residues. Trimming took off 6 bases at V and 1 base at J, with 9 bases between the two ends. Germline V lookup: CDR1 MNHEY, CDR2 SVGAGI. CDR3 amino acids: CASRTGQNTEAFF. For the CDR3, the DNA is TGTGCCAGCAGGACCGGACAGAACACTGAAGCTTTCTTT.

V and J are TRBV10-3 and TRBJ1-1; TRBD1 aligns across 7 bases. Germline CDR1 ENHRY, CDR2 SYGVKD. The CDR3 is 13 amino acids. The junction had 2 bases not matched to a gene; V was cut back by 6 bases and J by 1 base. This CDR3 reads CAIRGTANTEAFF. For the CDR3, the DNA is TGTGCCATCAGGGGGACAGCGAACACTGAAGCTTTCTTT.

V gene TRBV4-2 combines with J gene TRBJ2-1, with TRBD2 matching 10 bases. CDR3 length: 16 residues. Germline CDR1 reads LGHNA; CDR2 reads YNFKEQ. Losses at the gene ends were 0 bases for V and 3 bases for J; bases not matched to a gene: 2. This CDR3 is CASSQEAGGYYNEQFF. CDR3 bases: TGTGCCAGCAGCCAAGAAGCGGGAGGGTACTACAATGAGCAGTTCTTC.

As concerns this clone: At one end the junction does not follow the germline gene, possibly because of a read error. The chain carries TRBV5-1 and TRBJ2-1; D call uncertain. The germline CDR1 and CDR2 sequences are SGHRS and YFSETQ. The CDR3 is 13 residues long. The CDR3 spells CASTLQPGDEQFF. The CDR3 bases are TGCGCCAGCACCTTGCAACCGGGCGATGAGCAGTTCTTC.

The sample holds a few counts of this clone. The rearrangement joins TRBV28 to TRBJ2-1; 12 bases match TRBD2. This CDR3 is 17 amino acids long. J gave up 4 bases and V 4 bases, and 8 bases lay outside the gene matches. Germline CDR1 reads MDHEN; CDR2 reads SYDVKM. CDR3 DNA: TGTGCCAGCAGTTCGAGACTAGCGGGAGTTGTTTACAATGAGCAGTTCTTC. Protein sequence: CASSSRLAGVVYNEQFF.

This clone was detected once. For the CDR3, the DNA is TGTGCCAGCAGCTTTGGTGTGTCGGGAAGGGACATTCAGTACTTC. As protein: CASSFGVSGRDIQYF. The chain uses TRBV13 and TRBJ2-4, with TRBD2 as a possible D gene (5 bases). This CDR3 has 15 residues. The V and J ends lost 3 bases and 8 bases respectively, with 17 bases between them. CDR1 and CDR2 from the germline V gene are PRHDT and FYEKMQ (reference sequence).

This clone has a single count. V gene TRBV5-6 combines with J gene TRBJ1-1; D gene ambiguous. The V and J ends lost 2 bases and 0 bases respectively, with 11 bases between them. The CDR3 runs to 15 residues. The V gene's germline CDR1 is SGHDT and CDR2 YYEEEE. CDR3 coding DNA: TGTGCCAGCAGCTTCATCCAGATCATGAACACTGAAGCTTTCTTT. As protein: CASSFIQIMNTEAFF. The whole variable domain, filled in from reference TRBV5-6 and TRBJ1-1, reads DAGVTQSPTHLIKTRGQQVTLRCSPKSGHDTVSWYQQALGQGPQFIFQYYEEEERQRGNFPDRFSGHQFPNYSSELNVNALLLGDSALYLCASSFIQIMNTEAFFGQGTRLTVV.

The gene calls are TRBV5-5 and TRBJ1-2, with D tentatively TRBD1 (5 bases). The germline V and J ends were trimmed by 0 bases and 6 bases, with 15 bases remaining between them. The CDR3 has 15 residues. The V gene's germline CDR1 is SGHKS and CDR2 YYEKEE (reference sequence). The CDR3 region is CASSLAAGARDGYTF. CDR3 nucleotides: TGTGCCAGCAGCTTGGCGGCCGGGGCACGGGATGGCTACACCTTC.

V and J are TRBV7-2 and TRBJ2-7; 7 bases line up with TRBD1. Germline lookup yields CDR1 SGHTA and CDR2 FQGNSA. The J segment lost 4 bases and the V segment lost 5 bases, leaving 11 bases of the junction unmatched. The CDR3 is 15 amino acids. CDR3 amino acids: CASSSRDRLPYEQYF. The CDR3 nucleotides are TGTGCCAGCAGCAGCCGGGACAGACTTCCTTACGAGCAGTACTTC.